This T cell receptor (beta chain) comes out of a study of T cells in Graves' hyperthyroidism and ophthalmopathy. Patients were excluded for uncontrolled infection, other autoimmune disease, pregnancy or lactation. PBMCs were collected from an approximately 9.3 ml volume of fresh peripheral blood. This clonotype has more than one count but fewer than ten. Germline V CDR1 and CDR2: SQVTM, ANQGSEA. V was shortened by 4 bases and J by 5 bases, with 17 bases between the two germline ends. The CDR3 is made up of 14 amino acids. RNA transcripts yielded amplified TCR beta CDR3 regions. Primed by the HTBI set, a first-round RT-PCR was run on the TCR CDR3. TCRdb itself ran the multiplex PCR reads through MiXCR, one entry per CDR3 protein. The sample gives 500,000 or so distinct CDR3 sequences, about 15% of which show up once; roughly a sixth is in the top ten.

The origin of this receptor is a young woman with Graves' ophthalmopathy. Material: blood. The chain joins TRBV29-1 to TRBJ2-5, with D possibly being TRBD2 (5 bases). CDR3 DNA sequence: TGCAGCGTTGTAAGGAGAAGCCCGGGGGAGACCCAGTACTTC. Its protein product is CSVVRRSPGETQYF.